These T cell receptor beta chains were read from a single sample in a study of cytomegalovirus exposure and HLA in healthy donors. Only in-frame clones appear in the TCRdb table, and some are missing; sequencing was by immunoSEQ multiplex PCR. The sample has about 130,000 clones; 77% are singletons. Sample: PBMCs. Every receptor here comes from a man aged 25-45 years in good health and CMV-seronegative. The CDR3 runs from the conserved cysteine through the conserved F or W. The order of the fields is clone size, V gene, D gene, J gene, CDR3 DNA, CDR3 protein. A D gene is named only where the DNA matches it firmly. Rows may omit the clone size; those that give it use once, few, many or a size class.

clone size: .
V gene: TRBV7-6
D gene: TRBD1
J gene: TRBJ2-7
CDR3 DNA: TGTGCCAGCAGCTCCCCGGGACAGGGGCCCACGGCCTACGAGCAGTACTTC
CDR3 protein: CASSSPGQGPTAYEQYF

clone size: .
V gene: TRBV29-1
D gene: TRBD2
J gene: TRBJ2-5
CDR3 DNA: TGCAGCGTTGTGGGCCTAGCGGGAGAGACCCAGTACTTC
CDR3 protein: CSVVGLAGETQYF

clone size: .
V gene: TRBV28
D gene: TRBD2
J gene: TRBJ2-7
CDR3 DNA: TGTGCCAGCACCATAGCGGGAGGTCCATACGAGCAGTACTTC
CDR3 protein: CASTIAGGPYEQYF

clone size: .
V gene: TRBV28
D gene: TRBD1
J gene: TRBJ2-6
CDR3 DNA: TGTGCCAGCAGTTTCGAGACAGGGCTCACTGGGGCCAACGTCCTGACTTTC
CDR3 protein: CASSFETGLTGANVLTF

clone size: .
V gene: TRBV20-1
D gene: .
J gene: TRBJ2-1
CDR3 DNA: TGCAGTGCTACTCGGTTCGATGAGCAGTTCTTC
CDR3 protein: CSATRFDEQFF

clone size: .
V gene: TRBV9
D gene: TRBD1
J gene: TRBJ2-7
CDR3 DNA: TGTGCCAGCAGCGCGACAGGGTCCAGCTCCTACGAGCAGTACTTC
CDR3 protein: CASSATGSSSYEQYF

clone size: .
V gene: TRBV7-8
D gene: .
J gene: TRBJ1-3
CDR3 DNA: TGTGCCAGCAGCTCCCGTATCTCTGGAAACACCATATATTTT
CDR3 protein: CASSSRISGNTIYF

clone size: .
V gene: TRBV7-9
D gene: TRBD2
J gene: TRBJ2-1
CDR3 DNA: TGTGCCAGCAGCTTAGGACTAGCGGCCTACAATGAGCAGTTCTTC
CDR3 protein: CASSLGLAAYNEQFF

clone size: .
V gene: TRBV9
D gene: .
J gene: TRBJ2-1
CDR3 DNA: TGTGCCAGCAGCGAGGGAGGGGGTACGGATGAGCAGTTCTTC
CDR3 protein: CASSEGGGTDEQFF

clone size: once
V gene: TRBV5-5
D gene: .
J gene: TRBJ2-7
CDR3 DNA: TGTGCCAGCAGCTCGCACGGGCAGGGTCGATACGAGCAGTACTTC
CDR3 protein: CASSSHGQGRYEQYF

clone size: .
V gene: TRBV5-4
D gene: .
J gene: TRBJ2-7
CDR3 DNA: TGTGCCAGCAGCTTGGGGATAAGCGACTCCTACGAGCAGTACTTC
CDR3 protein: CASSLGISDSYEQYF

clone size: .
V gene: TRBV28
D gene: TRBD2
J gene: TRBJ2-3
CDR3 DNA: TGTGCCAGCAATGCCGGAGGGAGGGGCACAGATACGCAGTATTTT
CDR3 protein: CASNAGGRGTDTQYF

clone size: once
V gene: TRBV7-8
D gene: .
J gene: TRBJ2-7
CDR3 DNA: TGTGCCAGCAGCTTCCACTACGAGCAGTACTTC
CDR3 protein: CASSFHYEQYF

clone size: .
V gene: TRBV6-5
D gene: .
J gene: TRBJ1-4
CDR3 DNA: TGTGCCAGCAGGCAACAGACTAATGAAAAACTGTTTTTC
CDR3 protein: CASRQQTNEKLFF

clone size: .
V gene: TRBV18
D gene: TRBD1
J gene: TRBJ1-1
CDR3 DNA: TGTGCCAGCTCACCACAGGGGGCGCGAGGGACTGAAGCTTTCTTT
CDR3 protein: CASSPQGARGTEAFF

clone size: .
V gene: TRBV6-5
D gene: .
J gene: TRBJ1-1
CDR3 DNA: TGTGCCAGCAGTCCAGACAGAACGAACACTGAAGCTTTCTTT
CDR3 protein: CASSPDRTNTEAFF

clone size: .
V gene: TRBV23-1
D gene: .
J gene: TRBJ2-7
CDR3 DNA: TGCGCCCCAACTAGGCCCCACTACGAGCAGTACTTC
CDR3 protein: CAPTRPHYEQYF

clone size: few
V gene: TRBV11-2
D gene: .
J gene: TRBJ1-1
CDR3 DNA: TGTGCCAGCAGCTTTTCGTTCCAGCGGAACACTGAAGCTTTCTTT
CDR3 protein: CASSFSFQRNTEAFF

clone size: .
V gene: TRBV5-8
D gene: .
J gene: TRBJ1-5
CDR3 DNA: TGTGCCAGCAGCTTGGACGGACAGCCTAATCAGCCCCAGCATTTT
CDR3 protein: CASSLDGQPNQPQHF

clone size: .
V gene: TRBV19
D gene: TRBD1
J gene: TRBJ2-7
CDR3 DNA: TGTGCCAGTAGTATCGGACAGGGGGGAGGCGAGCAGTACTTC
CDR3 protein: CASSIGQGGGEQYF

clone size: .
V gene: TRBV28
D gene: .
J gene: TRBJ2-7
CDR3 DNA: TGTGCCAGCAGTCCCCGGAGGGAGCAGTACTTC
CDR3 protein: CASSPRREQYF

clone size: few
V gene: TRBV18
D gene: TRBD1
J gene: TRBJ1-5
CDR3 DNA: TGTGCCAGCTCACGAACCGGGACAGATAGCAATCAGCCCCAGCATTTT
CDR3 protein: CASSRTGTDSNQPQHF

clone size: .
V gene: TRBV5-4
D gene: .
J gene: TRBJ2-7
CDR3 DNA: TGTGCCAGCAGTTTGGGACGGGAGCGGGAGCAGTACTTC
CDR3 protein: CASSLGREREQYF

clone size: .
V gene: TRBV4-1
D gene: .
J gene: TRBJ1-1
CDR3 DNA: TGCGCCAGCAGCCAAGTACCGGGGTGGGCTTTCTTT
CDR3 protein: CASSQVPGWAFF

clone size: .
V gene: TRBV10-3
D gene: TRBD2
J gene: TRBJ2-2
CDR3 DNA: TGTGCCATCACGGGCGGTAGCGGGAGACAGAACACCGGGGAGCTGTTTTTT
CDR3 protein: CAITGGSGRQNTGELFF

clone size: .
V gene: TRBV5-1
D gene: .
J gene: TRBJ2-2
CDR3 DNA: TGCGCCAGCAGGGTAGCGACCACCGGGGAGCTGTTTTTT
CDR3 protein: CASRVATTGELFF

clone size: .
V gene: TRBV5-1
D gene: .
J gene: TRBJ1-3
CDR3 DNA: TGCGCCAGCAGCCCCGGGACACCGGCTGGAAACACCATATATTTT
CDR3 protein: CASSPGTPAGNTIYF

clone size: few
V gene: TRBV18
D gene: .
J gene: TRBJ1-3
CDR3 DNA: TGTGCCAGCTCACAGGGACAAATAAAGTCTGGAAACACCATATATTTT
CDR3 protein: CASSQGQIKSGNTIYF

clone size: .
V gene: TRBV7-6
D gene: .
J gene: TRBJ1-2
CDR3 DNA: TGTGCCAGCAGCGCCCAGGGGACTAACTATGGCTACACCTTC
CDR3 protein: CASSAQGTNYGYTF

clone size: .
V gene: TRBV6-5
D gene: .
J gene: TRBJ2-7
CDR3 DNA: TGTGCCAGCAGTTCCGGGACTGACGTTTACGAGCAGTACTTC
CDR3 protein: CASSSGTDVYEQYF

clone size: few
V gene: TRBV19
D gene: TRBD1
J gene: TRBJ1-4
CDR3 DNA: TGTGCCAGTAGCCAAAGACCACAGGGGATACAGAATGAAAAACTGTTTTTT
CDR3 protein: CASSQRPQGIQNEKLFF

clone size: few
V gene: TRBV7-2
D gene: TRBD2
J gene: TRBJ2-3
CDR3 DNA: TGTGCCAGCAGCTTAAAGGCGGGAGCAGATACGCAGTATTTT
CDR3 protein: CASSLKAGADTQYF

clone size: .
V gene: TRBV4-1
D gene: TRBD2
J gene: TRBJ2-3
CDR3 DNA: TGCGCCAGCAGCTTCCCCGGGACTAGCCAAAGCACAGATACGCAGTATTTT
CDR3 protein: CASSFPGTSQSTDTQYF

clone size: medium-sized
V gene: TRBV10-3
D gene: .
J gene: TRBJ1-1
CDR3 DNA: TGTGCCATCAGTGGGCTCCAGACTGAAGCTTTCTTT
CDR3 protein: CAISGLQTEAFF

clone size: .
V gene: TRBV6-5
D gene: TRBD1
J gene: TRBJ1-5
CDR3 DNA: TGTGCCAGCAGCTACAGGGGTGATCAGCCCCAGCATTTT
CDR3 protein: CASSYRGDQPQHF

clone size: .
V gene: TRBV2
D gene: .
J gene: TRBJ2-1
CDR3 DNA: TGTGCCAGCAGTGAACGGGGGACCTCCTACAATGAGCAGTTCTTC
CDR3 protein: CASSERGTSYNEQFF

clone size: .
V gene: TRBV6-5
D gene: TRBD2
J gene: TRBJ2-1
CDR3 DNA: TGTGCCAGCAAGCTAGCGGATCTCTCCTACAATGAGCAGTTCTTC
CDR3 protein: CASKLADLSYNEQFF

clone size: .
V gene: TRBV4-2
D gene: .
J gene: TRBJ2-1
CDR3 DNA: TGTGCCAGCAGCCAAGCCGTGGCGGGAAGTTCCTACAATGAGCAGTTCTTC
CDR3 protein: CASSQAVAGSSYNEQFF

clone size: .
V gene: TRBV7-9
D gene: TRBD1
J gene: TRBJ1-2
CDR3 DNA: TGTGCCAGCAGCTTAGCTGCAGGGGGCGTGGGTGGCTACACCTTC
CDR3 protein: CASSLAAGGVGGYTF

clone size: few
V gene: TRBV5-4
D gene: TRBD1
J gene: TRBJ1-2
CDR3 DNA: TGTGCCAGCAGCCCGGGACAGGGGGAACCGTATGGCTACACCTTC
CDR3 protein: CASSPGQGEPYGYTF

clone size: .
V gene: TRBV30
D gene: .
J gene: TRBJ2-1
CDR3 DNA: TGTGCCTGGACCCGGGAGTTTAATGAGCAGTTCTTC
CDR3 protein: CAWTREFNEQFF

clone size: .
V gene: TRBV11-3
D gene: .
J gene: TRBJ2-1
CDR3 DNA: TGTGCCAGCAGCTTAGGCGGGAACTACAATGAGCAGTTCTTC
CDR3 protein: CASSLGGNYNEQFF

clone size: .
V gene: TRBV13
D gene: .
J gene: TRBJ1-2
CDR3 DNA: TGTGCCAGCAGCTTCGGTACAGTCATCCATGGCTACACCTTC
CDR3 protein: CASSFGTVIHGYTF

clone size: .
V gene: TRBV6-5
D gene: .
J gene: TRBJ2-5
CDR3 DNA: TGTGCCAGCAGTTATAGCAAATGGGGGCACGGGGAGACCCAGTACTTC
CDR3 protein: CASSYSKWGHGETQYF

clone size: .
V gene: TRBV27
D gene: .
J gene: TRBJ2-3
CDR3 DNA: TGTGCCAGCAGTATAACACCTAGCTCCCTCCCAGATACGCAGTATTTT
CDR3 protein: CASSITPSSLPDTQYF

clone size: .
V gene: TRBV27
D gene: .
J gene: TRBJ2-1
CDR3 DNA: TGTGCCAGCAGTTCCCCGGGCGGGTACAATGAGCAGTTCTTC
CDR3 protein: CASSSPGGYNEQFF

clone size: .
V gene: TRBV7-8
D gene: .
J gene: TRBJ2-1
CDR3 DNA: TGTGCCAGCAGCAAGCAAAACAATGAGCAGTTCTTC
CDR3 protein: CASSKQNNEQFF

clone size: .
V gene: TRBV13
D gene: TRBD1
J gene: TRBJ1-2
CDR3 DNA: TGTGCCAGCAGCGGGGACAGGGGAAACTATGGCTACACCTTC
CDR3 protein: CASSGDRGNYGYTF

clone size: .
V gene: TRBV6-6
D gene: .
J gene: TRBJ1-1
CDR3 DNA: TGTGCCAGCAGTTTACAGACGAACACTGAAGCTTTCTTT
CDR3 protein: CASSLQTNTEAFF

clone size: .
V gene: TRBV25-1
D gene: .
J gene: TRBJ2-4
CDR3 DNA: TGTGCCAGCAGTGCCTCCCTCGGGGAGGGGGTTTTGAGCATTCAGTACTTC
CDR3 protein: CASSASLGEGVLSIQYF

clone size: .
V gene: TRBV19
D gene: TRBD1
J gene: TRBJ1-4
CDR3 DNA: TGTGCCAGTATTCCGGGACAGGGTGTCGAAAAACTGTTTTTT
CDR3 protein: CASIPGQGVEKLFF

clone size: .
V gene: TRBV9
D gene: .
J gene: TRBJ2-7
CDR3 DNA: TGTGCCAGCAGCGGTGTAAGATTCGGGACTTACGCCTACGAGCAGTACTTC
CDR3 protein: CASSGVRFGTYAYEQYF

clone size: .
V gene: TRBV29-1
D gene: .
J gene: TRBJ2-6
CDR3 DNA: TGCAGCGCAATACTCGGGGGTGGTGGGGCCAACGTCCTGACTTTC
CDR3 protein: CSAILGGGGANVLTF

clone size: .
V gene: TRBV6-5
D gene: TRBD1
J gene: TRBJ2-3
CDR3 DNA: TGTGCCAGCAGACGGGACAGGAAGACAGATACGCAGTATTTT
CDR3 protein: CASRRDRKTDTQYF

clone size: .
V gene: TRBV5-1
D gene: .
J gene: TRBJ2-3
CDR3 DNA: TGCGCCAGCAGTCTTGAGAGGGAAGATACGCAGTATTTT
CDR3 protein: CASSLEREDTQYF

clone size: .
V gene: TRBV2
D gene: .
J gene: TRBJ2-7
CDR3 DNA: TGTGCCAGCAGTGAACCCCTCGGGGGGCGCTCCTACGAGCAGTACTTC
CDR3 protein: CASSEPLGGRSYEQYF

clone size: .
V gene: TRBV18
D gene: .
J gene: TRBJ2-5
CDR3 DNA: TGTGCCAGCGCCCCGGGAACTAAGGAGACCCAGTACTTC
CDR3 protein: CASAPGTKETQYF